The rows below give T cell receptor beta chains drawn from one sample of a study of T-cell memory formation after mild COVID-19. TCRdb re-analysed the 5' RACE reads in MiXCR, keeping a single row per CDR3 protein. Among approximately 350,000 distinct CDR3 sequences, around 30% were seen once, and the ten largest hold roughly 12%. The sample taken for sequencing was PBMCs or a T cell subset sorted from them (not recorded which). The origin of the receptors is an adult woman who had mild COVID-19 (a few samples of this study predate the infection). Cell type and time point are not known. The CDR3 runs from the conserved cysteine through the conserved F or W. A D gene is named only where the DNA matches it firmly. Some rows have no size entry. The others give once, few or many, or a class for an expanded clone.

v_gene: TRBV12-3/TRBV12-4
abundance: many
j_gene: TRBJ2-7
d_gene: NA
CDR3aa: CASTREGSSYEQYF
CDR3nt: TGTGCCAGCACCAGAGAAGGGAGCTCCTACGAGCAGTACTTC

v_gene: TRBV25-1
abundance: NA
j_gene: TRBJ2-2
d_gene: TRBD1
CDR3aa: CASSPGQKNTGELFF
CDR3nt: TGTGCCAGCAGCCCGGGACAGAAAAACACCGGGGAGCTGTTTTTT

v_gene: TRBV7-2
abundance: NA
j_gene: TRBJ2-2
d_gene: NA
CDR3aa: CASRLTSTTGELFF
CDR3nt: TGTGCCAGCAGGCTTACAAGCACAACCGGGGAGCTGTTTTTT

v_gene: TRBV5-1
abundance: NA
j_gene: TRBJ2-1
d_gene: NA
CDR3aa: CASSLVAGAAEQFF
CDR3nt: TGCGCCAGCAGCTTGGTGGCGGGGGCTGCGGAGCAGTTCTTC

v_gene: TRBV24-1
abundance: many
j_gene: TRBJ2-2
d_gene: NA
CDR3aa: CATSDWTANTGELFF
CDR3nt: TGTGCCACCAGTGATTGGACAGCGAACACCGGGGAGCTGTTTTTT

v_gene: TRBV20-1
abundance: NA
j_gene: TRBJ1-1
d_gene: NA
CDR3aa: CSARDFDRMNTEAFF
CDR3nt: TGCAGTGCTAGAGACTTCGACAGAATGAACACTGAAGCTTTCTTT

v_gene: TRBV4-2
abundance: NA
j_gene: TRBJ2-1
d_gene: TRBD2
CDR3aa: CASSQGPTSGLYNEQFF
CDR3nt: TGTGCCAGCAGCCAAGGCCCGACTAGCGGCCTATACAATGAGCAGTTCTTC

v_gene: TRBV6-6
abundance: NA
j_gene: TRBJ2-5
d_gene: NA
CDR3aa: CASRAPQETQYF
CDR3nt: TGTGCCAGCCGGGCACCTCAAGAGACCCAGTACTTC

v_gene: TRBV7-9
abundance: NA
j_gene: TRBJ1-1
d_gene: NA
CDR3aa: CASCQGTVNTEAFF
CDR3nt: TGTGCCAGCTGCCAGGGCACCGTGAACACTGAAGCTTTCTTT

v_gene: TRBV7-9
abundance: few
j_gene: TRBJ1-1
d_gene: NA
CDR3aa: CASSLVMEGGSTEAFF
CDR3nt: TGTGCCAGCAGCTTAGTGATGGAGGGTGGTAGCACTGAAGCTTTCTTT

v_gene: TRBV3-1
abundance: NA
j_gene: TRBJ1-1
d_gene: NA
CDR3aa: CASSQGGAEAFF
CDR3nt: TGTGCCAGCAGCCAGGGGGGAGCTGAAGCTTTCTTT

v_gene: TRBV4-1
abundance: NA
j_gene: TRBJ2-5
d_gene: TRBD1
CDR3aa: CASSQGQGRGETQYF
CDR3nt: TGCGCCAGCAGCCAAGGACAGGGGCGTGGGGAGACCCAGTACTTC

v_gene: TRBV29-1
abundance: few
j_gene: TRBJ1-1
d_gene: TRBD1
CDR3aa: CSVGQGVDTEAFF
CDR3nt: TGCAGCGTTGGACAGGGGGTTGACACTGAAGCTTTCTTT

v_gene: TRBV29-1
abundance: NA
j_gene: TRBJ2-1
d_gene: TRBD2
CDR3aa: CSVGTSGYNEQFF
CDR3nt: TGCAGCGTTGGTACTAGCGGATACAATGAGCAGTTCTTC

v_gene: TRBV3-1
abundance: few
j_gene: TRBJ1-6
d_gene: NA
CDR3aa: CASSDRGLWALHF
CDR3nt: TGTGCCAGCAGCGACCGGGGCCTCTGGGCCCTCCACTTT

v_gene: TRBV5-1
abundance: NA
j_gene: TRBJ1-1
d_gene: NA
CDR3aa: CASSFEGGLNTEAFF
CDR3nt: TGCGCCAGCAGCTTTGAGGGGGGCCTGAACACTGAAGCTTTCTTT

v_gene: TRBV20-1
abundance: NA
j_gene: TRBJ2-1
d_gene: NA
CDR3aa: CSAKSNLEQFF
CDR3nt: TGCAGTGCTAAGAGTAATCTTGAGCAGTTCTTC

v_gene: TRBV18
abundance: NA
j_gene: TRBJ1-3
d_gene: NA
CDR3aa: CASSSDGSGNTIYF
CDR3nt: TGTGCCAGCTCATCGGACGGCAGTGGAAACACCATATATTTT

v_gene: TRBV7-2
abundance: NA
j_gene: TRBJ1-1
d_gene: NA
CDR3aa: CASSLQGLYTEAFF
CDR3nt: TGTGCCAGCAGCTTACAGGGTCTATACACTGAAGCTTTCTTT

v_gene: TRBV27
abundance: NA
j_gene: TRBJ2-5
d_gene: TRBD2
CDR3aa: CASSLWGRRTSVLETQYF
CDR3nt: TGTGCCAGCAGTTTATGGGGTAGGCGGACTAGCGTTTTGGAGACCCAGTACTTC

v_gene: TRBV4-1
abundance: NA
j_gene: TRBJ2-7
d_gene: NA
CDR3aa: CASSQDLVGARGSYEQYF
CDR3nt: TGCGCCAGCAGCCAAGATCTGGTGGGAGCTCGGGGCTCCTACGAGCAGTACTTC

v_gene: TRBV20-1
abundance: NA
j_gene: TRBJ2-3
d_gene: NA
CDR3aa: CSARDLILTDTQYF
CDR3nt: TGCAGTGCTAGAGATCTGATACTCACAGATACGCAGTATTTT

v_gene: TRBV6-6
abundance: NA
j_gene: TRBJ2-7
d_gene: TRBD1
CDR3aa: CASSFNPGQGTYEQYF
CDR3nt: TGTGCCAGCAGTTTTAACCCCGGACAGGGCACCTACGAGCAGTACTTC

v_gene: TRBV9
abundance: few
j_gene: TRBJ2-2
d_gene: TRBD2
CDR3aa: CASSVAAGANTGELFF
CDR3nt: TGTGCCAGCAGCGTAGCAGCGGGAGCGAACACCGGGGAGCTGTTTTTT

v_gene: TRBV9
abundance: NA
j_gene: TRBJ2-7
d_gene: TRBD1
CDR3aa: CASSGQGQEGTYEQYF
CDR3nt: TGTGCCAGCAGCGGACAGGGACAGGAGGGAACCTACGAGCAGTACTTC

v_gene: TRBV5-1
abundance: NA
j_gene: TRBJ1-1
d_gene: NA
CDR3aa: CASSLGVRNTEAFF
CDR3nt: TGCGCCAGCAGCTTGGGGGTACGGAACACTGAAGCTTTCTTT

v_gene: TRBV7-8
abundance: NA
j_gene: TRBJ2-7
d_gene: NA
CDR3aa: CASSPTAYEQYF
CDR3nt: TGTGCCAGCAGCCCAACAGCCTACGAGCAGTACTTC

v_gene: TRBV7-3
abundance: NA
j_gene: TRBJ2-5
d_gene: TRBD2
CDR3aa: CASSASGTVGTQYF
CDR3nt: TGTGCCAGCAGCGCTAGCGGGACGGTAGGGACCCAGTACTTC

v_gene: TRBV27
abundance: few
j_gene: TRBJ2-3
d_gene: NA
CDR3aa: CASQTTLSTDTQYF
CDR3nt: TGTGCCAGCCAGACTACCCTTAGCACAGATACGCAGTATTTT

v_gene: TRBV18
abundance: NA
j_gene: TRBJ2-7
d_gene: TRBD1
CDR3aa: CASSRGTGGDYEQYF
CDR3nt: TGTGCCAGCTCACGGGGGACAGGGGGAGACTACGAGCAGTACTTC

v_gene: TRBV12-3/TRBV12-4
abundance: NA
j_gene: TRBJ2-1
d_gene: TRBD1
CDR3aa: CASSLGGLLDRSPYNEQFF
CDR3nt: TGTGCCAGCAGTTTAGGGGGGTTACTGGACAGGTCCCCCTACAATGAGCAGTTCTTC